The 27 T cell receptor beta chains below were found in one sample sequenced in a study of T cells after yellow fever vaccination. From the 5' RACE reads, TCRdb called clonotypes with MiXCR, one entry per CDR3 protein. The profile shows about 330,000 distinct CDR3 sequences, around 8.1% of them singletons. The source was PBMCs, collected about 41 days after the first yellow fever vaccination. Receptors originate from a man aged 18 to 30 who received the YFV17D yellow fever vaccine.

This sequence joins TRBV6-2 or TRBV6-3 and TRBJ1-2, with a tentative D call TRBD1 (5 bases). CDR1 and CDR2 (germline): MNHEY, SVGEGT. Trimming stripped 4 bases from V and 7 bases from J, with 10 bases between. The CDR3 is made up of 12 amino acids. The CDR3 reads CASSWIRVGYTF. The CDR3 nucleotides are TGTGCCAGCAGTTGGATCAGGGTTGGCTACACCTTC.

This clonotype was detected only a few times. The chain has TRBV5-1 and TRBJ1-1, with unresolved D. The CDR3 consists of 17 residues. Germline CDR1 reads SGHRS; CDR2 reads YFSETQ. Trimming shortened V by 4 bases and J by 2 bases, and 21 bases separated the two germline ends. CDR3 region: CASSINPRGQTNTEAFF. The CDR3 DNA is TGCGCCAGCAGCATCAACCCGCGAGGGCAGACAAACACTGAAGCTTTCTTT. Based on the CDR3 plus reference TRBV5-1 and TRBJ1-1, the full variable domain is KAGVTQTPRYLIKTRGQQVTLSCSPISGHRSVSWYQQTPGQGLQFLFEYFSETQRNKGNFPGRFSGRQFSNSRSEMNVSTLELGDSALYLCASSINPRGQTNTEAFFGQGTRLTVV.

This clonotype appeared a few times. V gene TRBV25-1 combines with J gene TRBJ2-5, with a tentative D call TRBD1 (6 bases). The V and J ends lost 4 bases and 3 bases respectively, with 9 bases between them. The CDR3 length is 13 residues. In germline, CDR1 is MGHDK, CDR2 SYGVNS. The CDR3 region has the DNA TGTGCCAGCAGTGTGCCAGGGGAAGAGACCCAGTACTTC. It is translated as CASSVPGEETQYF.

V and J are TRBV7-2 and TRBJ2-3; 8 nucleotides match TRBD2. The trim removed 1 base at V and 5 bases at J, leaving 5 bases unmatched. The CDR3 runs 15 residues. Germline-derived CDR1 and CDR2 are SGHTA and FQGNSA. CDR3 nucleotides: TGTGCCAGCAGCTTAGTGTTAGCGGGGAAAGATACGCAGTATTTT. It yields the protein CASSLVLAGKDTQYF.

The CDR3 nucleotides are TGTGCCAGCGAGGACGCGGGGGGGACAGATACGCAGTATTTT. Protein sequence: CASEDAGGTDTQYF. The chain is built from TRBV6-1 and TRBJ2-3, with 9 bases fitting TRBD2. The CDR3 runs 14 residues. V gave up 8 bases and J gave up 3 bases; unmatched junction bases: 6. Germline CDR1 MNHNS, CDR2 SASEGT.

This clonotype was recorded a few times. CDR3 bases: TGTGCCAGCAGCCCCCGTCAAGCGGGGGGGCTGGATACGCAGTATTTT. Its protein is CASSPRQAGGLDTQYF. This chain joins TRBV12-3 or TRBV12-4 and TRBJ2-3, with TRBD2 identical over 10 bases. V lost 6 bases to trimming and J lost 6 bases; unmatched junction nucleotides: 12. CDR3 size: 16 residues.

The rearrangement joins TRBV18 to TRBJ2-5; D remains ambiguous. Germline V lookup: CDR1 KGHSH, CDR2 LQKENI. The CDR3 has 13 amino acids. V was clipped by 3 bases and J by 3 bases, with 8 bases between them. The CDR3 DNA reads TGTGCCAGCTCACCGGGTCGGGAAGAGACCCAGTACTTC. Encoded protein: CASSPGREETQYF. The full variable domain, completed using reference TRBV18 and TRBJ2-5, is NAGVMQNPRHLVRRRGQEARLRCSPMKGHSHVYWYRQLPEEGLKFMVYLQKENIIDESGMPKERFSAEFPKEGPSILRIQQVVRGDSAAYFCASSPGREETQYFGPGTRLLVL.

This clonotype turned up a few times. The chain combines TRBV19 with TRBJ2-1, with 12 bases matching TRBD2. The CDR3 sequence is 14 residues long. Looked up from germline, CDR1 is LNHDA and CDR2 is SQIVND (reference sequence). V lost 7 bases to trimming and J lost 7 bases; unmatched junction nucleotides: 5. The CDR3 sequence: CASNPSGGGNEQFF. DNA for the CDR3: TGTGCCAGTAACCCTAGCGGGGGGGGGAATGAGCAGTTCTTC.

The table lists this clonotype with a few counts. CDR3 sequence: CASGRGTPLAQPQHF. In DNA form, the CDR3 reads TGTGCCAGCGGTAGGGGGACCCCCTTGGCGCAGCCCCAGCATTTT. The rearrangement joins TRBV21-1 to TRBJ1-5; TRBD1 is taken as the D call from the table, unchecked against the DNA. TRBV21-1 is flagged as a pseudogene. CDR3 length: 15 amino acids.

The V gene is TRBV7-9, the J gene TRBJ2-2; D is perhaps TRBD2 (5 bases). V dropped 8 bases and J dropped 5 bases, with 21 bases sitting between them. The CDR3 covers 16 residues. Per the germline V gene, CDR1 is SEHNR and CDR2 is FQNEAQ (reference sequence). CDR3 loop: CASGGGAAEITGELFF. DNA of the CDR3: TGTGCCAGCGGAGGCGGCGCGGCAGAAATTACCGGGGAGCTGTTTTTT.

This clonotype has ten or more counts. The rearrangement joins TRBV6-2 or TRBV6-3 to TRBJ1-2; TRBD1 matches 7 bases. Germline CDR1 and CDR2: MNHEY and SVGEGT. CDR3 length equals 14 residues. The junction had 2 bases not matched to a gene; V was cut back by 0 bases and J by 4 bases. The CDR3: CASSYSRDSYGYTF. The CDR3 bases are TGTGCCAGCAGTTACTCCCGGGACAGCTATGGCTACACCTTC.

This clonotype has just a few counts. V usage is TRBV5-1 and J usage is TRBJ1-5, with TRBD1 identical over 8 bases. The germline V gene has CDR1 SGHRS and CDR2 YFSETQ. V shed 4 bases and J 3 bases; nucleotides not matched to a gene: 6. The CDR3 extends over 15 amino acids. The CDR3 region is CASSPKTGANQPQHF. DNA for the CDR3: TGCGCCAGCAGCCCAAAGACAGGGGCCAATCAGCCCCAGCATTTT.

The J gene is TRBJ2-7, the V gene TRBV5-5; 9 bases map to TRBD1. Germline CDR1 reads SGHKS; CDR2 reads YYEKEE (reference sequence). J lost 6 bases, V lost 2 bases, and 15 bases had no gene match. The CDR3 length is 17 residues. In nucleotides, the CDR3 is TGTGCCAGCAGCTTTGGGGGTTTGGGACAGGGTTCACTCGAGCAGTACGTC. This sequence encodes CASSFGGLGQGSLEQYV.

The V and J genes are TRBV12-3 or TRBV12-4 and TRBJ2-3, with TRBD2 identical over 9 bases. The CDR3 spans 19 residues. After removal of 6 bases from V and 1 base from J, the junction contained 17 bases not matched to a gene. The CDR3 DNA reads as TGTGCCAGCAGCCCCGGATGGACAGCGGGGGGCCTCGGCACAGATACGCAGTATTTT. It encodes CASSPGWTAGGLGTDTQYF.

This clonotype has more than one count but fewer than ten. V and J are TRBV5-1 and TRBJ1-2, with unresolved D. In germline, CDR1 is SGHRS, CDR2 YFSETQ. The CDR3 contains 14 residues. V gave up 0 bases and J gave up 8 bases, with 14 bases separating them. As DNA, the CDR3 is TGCGCCAGCAGCTTGGAGGTGGAGGAGAGGGGCTACACCTTC. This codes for CASSLEVEERGYTF.

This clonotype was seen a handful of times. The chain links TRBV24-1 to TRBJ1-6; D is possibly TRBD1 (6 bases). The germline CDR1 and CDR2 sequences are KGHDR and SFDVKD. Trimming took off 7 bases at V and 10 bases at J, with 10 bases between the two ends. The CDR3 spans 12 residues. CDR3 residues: CATRQGGSPLHF. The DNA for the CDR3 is TGTGCCACCAGACAGGGAGGCTCACCCCTCCACTTT.

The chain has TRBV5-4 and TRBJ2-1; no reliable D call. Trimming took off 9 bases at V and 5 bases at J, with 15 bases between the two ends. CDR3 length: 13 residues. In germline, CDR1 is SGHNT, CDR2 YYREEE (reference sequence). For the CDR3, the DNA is TGTGCCATGGGCCCTGGGCTCGACAATGAGCAGTTCTTC. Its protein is CAMGPGLDNEQFF.

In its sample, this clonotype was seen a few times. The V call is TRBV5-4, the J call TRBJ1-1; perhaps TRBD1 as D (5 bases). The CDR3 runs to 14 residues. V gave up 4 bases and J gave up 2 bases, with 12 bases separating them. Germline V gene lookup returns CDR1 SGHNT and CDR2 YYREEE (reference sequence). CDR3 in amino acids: CASSRPDTNTEAFF. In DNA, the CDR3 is TGTGCCAGCAGCCGACCGGACACAAACACTGAAGCTTTCTTT. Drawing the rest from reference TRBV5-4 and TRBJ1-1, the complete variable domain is ETGVTQSPTHLIKTRGQQVTLRCSSQSGHNTVSWYQQALGQGPQFIFQYYREEENGRGNFPPRFSGLQFPNYSSELNVNALELDDSALYLCASSRPDTNTEAFFGQGTRLTVV.

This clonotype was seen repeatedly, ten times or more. The DNA of the CDR3 is TGTGCCAGCAGCTCCCTTTTCGGAGGACCCTACAATGAGCAGTTCTTC. This gives the protein CASSSLFGGPYNEQFF. The V call is TRBV7-7, the J call TRBJ2-1; D might be TRBD2 (5 bases). Germline CDR1 reads SSHAT; CDR2 reads FNYEAQ (reference sequence). V was pared by 4 bases and J by 2 bases, with 15 bases between. The CDR3 has 16 amino acids.

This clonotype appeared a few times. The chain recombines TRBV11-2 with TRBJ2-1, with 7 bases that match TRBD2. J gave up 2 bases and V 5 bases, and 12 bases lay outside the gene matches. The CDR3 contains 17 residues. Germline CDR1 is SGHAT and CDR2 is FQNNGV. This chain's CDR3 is CASSHTIERGAYNEQFF. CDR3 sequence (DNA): TGTGCCAGCAGCCACACGATTGAGCGGGGTGCCTACAATGAGCAGTTCTTC.

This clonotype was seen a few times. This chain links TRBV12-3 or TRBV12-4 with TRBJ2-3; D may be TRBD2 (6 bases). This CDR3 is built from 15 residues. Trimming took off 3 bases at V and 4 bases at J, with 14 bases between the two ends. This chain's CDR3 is CASSFGGVDADTQYF. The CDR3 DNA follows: TGTGCCAGCAGTTTTGGCGGGGTCGATGCAGATACGCAGTATTTT.

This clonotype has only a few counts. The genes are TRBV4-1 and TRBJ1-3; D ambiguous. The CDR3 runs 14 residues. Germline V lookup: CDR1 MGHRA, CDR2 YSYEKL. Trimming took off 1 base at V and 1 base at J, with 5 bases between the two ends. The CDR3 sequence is CASSQAYSGNTIYF. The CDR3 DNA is TGCGCCAGCAGCCAAGCGTATTCTGGAAACACCATATATTTT.

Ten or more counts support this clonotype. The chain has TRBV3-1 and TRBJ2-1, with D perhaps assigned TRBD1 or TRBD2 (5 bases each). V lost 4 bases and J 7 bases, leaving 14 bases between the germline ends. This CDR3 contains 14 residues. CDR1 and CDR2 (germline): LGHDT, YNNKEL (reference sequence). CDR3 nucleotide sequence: TGTGCCAGCAGCCCTCTAGGGGAGCGGAATGAGCAGTTCTTC. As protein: CASSPLGERNEQFF.

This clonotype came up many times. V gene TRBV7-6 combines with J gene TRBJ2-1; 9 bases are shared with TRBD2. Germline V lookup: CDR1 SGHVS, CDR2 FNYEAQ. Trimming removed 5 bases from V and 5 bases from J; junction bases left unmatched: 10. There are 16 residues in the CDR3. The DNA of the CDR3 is TGTGCCAGCAGCCCCCGGCCCGGGACTAGCAACAATGAGCAGTTCTTC. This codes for CASSPRPGTSNNEQFF. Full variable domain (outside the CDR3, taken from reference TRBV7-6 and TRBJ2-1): GAGVSQSPRYKVTKRGQDVALRCDPISGHVSLYWYRQALGQGPEFLTYFNYEAQQDKSGLPNDRFSAERPEGSISTLTIQRTEQRDSAMYRCASSPRPGTSNNEQFFGPGTRLTVL.

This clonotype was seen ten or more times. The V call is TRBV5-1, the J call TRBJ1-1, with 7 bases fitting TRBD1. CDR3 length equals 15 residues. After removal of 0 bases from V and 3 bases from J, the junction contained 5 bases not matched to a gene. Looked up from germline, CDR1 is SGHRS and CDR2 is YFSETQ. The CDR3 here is CASSLGSRGDTEAFF. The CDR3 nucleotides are TGCGCCAGCAGCTTGGGGTCCAGGGGGGACACTGAAGCTTTCTTT. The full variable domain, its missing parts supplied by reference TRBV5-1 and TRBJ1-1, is KAGVTQTPRYLIKTRGQQVTLSCSPISGHRSVSWYQQTPGQGLQFLFEYFSETQRNKGNFPGRFSGRQFSNSRSEMNVSTLELGDSALYLCASSLGSRGDTEAFFGQGTRLTVV.

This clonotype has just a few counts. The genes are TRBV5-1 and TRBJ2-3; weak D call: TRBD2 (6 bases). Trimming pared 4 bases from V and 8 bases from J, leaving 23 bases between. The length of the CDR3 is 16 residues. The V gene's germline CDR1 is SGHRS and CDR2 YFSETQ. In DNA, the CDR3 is TGCGCCAGCAGCCCGGGGGACCCCCGGCTCCGCTTTACGCAGTATTTT. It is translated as CASSPGDPRLRFTQYF. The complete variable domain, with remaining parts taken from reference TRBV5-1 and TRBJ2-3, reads KAGVTQTPRYLIKTRGQQVTLSCSPISGHRSVSWYQQTPGQGLQFLFEYFSETQRNKGNFPGRFSGRQFSNSRSEMNVSTLELGDSALYLCASSPGDPRLRFTQYFGPGTRLTVL.

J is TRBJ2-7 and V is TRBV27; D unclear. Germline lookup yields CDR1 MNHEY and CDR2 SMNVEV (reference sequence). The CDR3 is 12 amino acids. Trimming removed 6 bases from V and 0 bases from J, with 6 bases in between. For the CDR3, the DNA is TGTGCCAGCAGAGGGATCTCCTACGAGCAGTACTTC. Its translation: CASRGISYEQYF.